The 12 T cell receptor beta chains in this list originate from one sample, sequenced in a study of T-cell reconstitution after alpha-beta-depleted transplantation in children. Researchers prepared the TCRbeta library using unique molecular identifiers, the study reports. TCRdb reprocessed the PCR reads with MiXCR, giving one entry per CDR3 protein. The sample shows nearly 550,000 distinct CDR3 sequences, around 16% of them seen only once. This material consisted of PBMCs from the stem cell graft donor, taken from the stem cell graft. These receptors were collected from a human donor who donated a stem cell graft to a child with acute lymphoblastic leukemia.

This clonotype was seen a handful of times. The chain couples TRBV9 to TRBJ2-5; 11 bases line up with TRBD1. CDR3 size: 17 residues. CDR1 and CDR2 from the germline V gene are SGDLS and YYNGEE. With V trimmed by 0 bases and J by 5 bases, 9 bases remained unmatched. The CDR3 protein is CASSVDTGQGAKETQYF. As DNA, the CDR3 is TGTGCCAGCAGCGTAGACACCGGACAGGGGGCCAAGGAGACCCAGTACTTC. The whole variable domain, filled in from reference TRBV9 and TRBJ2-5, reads DSGVTQTPKHLITATGQRVTLRCSPRSGDLSVYWYQQSLDQGLQFLIQYYNGEERAKGNILERFSAQQFPDLHSELNLSSLELGDSALYFCASSVDTGQGAKETQYFGPGTRLLVL.

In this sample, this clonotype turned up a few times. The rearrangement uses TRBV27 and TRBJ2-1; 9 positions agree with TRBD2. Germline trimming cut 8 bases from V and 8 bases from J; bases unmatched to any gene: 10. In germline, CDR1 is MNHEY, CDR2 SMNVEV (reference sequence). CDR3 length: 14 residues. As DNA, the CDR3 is TGTGCCAGCCAACTAGCGGGTAATACCCATGAGCAGTTCTTC. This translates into CASQLAGNTHEQFF.

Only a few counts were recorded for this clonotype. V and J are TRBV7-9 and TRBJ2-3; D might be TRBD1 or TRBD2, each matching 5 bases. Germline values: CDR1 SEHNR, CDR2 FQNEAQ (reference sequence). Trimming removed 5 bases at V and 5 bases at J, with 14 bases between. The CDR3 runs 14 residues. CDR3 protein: CASSPLGTRDTQYF. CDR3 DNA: TGTGCCAGCAGCCCGCTCGGGACGAGAGATACGCAGTATTTT.

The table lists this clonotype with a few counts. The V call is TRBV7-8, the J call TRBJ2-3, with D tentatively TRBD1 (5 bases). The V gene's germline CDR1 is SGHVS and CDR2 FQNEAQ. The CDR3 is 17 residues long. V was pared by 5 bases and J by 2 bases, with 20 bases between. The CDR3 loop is CASSARTRALTTDTQYF. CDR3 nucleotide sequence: TGTGCCAGCAGCGCACGCACCAGGGCGCTGACCACAGATACGCAGTATTTT.

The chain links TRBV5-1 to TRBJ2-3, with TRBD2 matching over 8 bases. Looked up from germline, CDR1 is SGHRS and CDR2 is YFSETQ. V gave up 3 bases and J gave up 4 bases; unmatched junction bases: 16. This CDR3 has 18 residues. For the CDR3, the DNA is TGCGCCAGCAGCTCCGCGTCCCTCCGGGAGGGCCGCCCAGATACGCAGTATTTT. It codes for CASSSASLREGRPDTQYF.

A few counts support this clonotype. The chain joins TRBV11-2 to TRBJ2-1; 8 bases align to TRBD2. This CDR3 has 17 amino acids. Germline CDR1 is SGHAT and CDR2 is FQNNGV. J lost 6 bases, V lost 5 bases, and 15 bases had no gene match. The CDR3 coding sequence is TGTGCCAGCAGCCCGAGGCGGGCGGCGGGAGGACCCAATGAGCAGTTCTTC. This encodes CASSPRRAAGGPNEQFF. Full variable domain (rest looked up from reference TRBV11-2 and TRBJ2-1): EAGVAQSPRYKIIEKRQSVAFWCNPISGHATLYWYQQILGQGPKLLIQFQNNGVVDDSQLPKDRFSAERLKGVDSTLKIQPAKLEDSAVYLCASSPRRAAGGPNEQFFGPGTRLTVL.

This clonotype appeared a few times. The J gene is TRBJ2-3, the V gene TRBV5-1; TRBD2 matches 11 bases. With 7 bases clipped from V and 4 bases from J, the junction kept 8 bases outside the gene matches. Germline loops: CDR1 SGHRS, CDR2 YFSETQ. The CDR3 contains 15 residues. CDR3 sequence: CASGRGTSGSDTQYF. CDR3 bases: TGCGCCAGCGGGAGAGGGACTAGCGGTTCAGATACGCAGTATTTT.

The CDR3 nucleotides read TGTGCCAGCAGCTTAATCGTGGGCTTCGCTAGCGGGAGAGGCGAGCAGTACTTC. Protein sequence: CASSLIVGFASGRGEQYF. The chain combines TRBV7-6 with TRBJ2-7; 10 nucleotides line up with TRBD2. The CDR3 sequence is 18 residues long. Germline lookup yields CDR1 SGHVS and CDR2 FNYEAQ. J lost 6 bases, V lost 2 bases, and 16 bases had no gene match. Full variable domain (missing parts from reference TRBV7-6 and TRBJ2-7): GAGVSQSPRYKVTKRGQDVALRCDPISGHVSLYWYRQALGQGPEFLTYFNYEAQQDKSGLPNDRFSAERPEGSISTLTIQRTEQRDSAMYRCASSLIVGFASGRGEQYFGPGTRLTVT.

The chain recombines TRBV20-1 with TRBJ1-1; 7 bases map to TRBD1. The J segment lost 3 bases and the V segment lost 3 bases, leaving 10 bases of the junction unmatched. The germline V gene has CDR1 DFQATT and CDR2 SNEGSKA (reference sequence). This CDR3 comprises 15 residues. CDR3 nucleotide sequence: TGCAGTGCTAGTCGGGCGGCAACAGGGGACACTGAAGCTTTCTTT. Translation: CSASRAATGDTEAFF.

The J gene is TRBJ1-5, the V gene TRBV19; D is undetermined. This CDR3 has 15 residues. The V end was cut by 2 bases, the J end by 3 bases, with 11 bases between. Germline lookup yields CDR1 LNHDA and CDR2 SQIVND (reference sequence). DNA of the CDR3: TGTGCCAGTAGTATAACCGGTCTTGCCAATCAGCCCCAGCATTTT. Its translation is CASSITGLANQPQHF.

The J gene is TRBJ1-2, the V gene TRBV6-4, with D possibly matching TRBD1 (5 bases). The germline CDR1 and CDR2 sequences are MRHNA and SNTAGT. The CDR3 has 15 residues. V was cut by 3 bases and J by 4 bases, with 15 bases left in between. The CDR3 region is CASSESTDSFYGYTF. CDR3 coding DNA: TGTGCCAGCAGTGAATCTACAGACAGCTTCTATGGCTACACCTTC.

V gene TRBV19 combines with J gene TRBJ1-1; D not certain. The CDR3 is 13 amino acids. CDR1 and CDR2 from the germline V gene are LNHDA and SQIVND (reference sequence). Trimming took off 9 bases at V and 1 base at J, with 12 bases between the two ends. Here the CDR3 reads CASHVPGNTEAFF. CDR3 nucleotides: TGTGCCAGCCATGTCCCTGGGAACACTGAAGCTTTCTTT. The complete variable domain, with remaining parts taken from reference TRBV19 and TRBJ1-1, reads DGGITQSPKYLFRKEGQNVTLSCEQNLNHDAMYWYRQDPGQGLRLIYYSQIVNDFQKGDIAEGYSVSREKKESFPLTVTSAQKNPTAFYLCASHVPGNTEAFFGQGTRLTVV.